The source of this TCR beta chain is a study of control samples from healthy donors and cancer patients. The data were produced by immunoSEQ multiplex PCR, yet TCRdb's version contains in-frame clones alone and is incomplete. The table shows 90,000 to 120,000 clones, with 70% to 85% occurring only once. The sequenced sample consisted of blood. This clonotype originated in a man aged 18 to 35 in good health.

The CDR3 sequence: CASSQVGDRGTEAFF. The CDR3 coding sequence is TGCGCCAGCAGCCAAGTAGGGGACAGGGGCACTGAAGCTTTCTTT. The chain joins TRBV4-1 to TRBJ1-1, with TRBD1 matching 10 bases. CDR1 and CDR2 from the germline V gene are MGHRA and YSYEKL. Unmatched junction bases numbered 3, after V lost 1 base and J lost 4 bases. The CDR3 is 15 amino acids.